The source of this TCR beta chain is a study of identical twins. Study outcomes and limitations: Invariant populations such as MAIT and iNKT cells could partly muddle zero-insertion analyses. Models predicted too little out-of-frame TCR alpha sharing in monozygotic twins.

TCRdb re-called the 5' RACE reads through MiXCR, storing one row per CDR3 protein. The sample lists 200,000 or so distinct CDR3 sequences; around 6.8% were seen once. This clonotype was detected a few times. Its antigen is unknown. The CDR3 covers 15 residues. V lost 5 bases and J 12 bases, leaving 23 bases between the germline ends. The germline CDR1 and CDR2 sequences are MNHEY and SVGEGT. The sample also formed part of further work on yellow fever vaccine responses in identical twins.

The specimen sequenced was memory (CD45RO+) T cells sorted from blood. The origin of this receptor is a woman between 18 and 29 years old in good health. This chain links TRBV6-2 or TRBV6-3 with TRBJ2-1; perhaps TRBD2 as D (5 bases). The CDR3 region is CASSQISGFIQGQFF. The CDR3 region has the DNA TGTGCCAGCAGTCAGATTTCGGGGTTCATACAAGGGCAGTTCTTC.